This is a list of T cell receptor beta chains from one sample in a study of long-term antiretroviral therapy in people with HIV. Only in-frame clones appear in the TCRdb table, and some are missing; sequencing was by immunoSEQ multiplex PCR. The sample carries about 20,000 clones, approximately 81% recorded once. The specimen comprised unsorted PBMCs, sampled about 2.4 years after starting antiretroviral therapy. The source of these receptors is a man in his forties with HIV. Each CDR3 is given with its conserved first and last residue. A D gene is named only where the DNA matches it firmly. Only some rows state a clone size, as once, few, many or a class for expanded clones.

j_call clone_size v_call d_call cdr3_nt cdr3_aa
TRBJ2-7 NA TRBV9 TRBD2 TGTGCCAGCAGCGTCGGGACTAGCGGGAGGGCAGGCCTCCACGAGCAGTACTTC CASSVGTSGRAGLHEQYF
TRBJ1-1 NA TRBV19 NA TGTGCCAGTAGTTCCCGGGACGGCTGGAACACTGAAGCTTTCTTT CASSSRDGWNTEAFF
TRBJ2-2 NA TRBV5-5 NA TGTGCCAGCAGCTTGTGGGGGTACCGGGAGCTGTTTTTT CASSLWGYRELFF
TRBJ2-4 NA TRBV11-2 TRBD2 TGTGCCAGCAGCTTAGACCCCGGACTAGGGAACATTCAGTACTTC CASSLDPGLGNIQYF
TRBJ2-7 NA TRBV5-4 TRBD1 TGTGCCAGCAGCCGGGCACAGGGGTTCATCTACGAGCAGTACTTC CASSRAQGFIYEQYF
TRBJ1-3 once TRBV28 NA TGTGCCAGCGAGGAGAGCTCTGGAAACACCATATATTTT CASEESSGNTIYF
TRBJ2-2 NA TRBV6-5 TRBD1 TGTGCCAGCAAACCACAGGGGGCGCCTGGCGGGGAGCTGTTTTTT CASKPQGAPGGELFF
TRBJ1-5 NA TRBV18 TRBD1 TGTGCCAGCTCACCACAGACCAGGGGGATTGCTCGTCAGCCCCAGCATTTT CASSPQTRGIARQPQHF
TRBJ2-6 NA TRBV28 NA TGTGCCAGCAGCCCTAGCTCTGGGGCCAACGTCCTGACTTTC CASSPSSGANVLTF
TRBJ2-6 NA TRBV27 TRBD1 TGTGCCAGCAGTCCCCGACAGGGGGCGGCTGGGGCCAACGTCCTGACTTTC CASSPRQGAAGANVLTF
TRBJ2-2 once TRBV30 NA TGTGCCTGGGACGGGACACAATACACCGGGGAGCTGTTTTTT CAWDGTQYTGELFF
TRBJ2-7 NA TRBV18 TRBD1 TGTGCCAGCTCCCGAGGACAGGGGGCGGTTGAGCAGTACTTC CASSRGQGAVEQYF
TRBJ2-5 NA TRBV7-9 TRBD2 TGTGCCAGCAGCCATGCATTAGCGGGAGGGCATCTAGAGACCCAGTACTTC CASSHALAGGHLETQYF
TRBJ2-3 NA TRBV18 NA TGTGCCAGCTCACCCTTAGAGTCCGCTACGCAGTATTTT CASSPLESATQYF
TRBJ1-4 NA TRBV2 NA TGTGCCAGCGGAGTTAGGGGAACTAATGAAAAACTGTTTTTT CASGVRGTNEKLFF
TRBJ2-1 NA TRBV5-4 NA TGTGCCAGCAGCAGGACCGGGACGGAACACAATGAGCAGTTCTTC CASSRTGTEHNEQFF
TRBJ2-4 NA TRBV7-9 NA TGTGCCAGCAGCTTAGTAGGGCAGGTCGCCAAAAACATTCAGTACTTC CASSLVGQVAKNIQYF
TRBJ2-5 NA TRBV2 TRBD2 TGTGCCAGCGCACCCGGGGGGGGAGCCCAAGAGACCCAGTACTTC CASAPGGGAQETQYF
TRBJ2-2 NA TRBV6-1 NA TGTGCCAGTACCAGGGACGTTGAGGGCACCGGGGAGCTGTTTTTT CASTRDVEGTGELFF
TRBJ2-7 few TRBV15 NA TGTGCCACCAGCGGGGAGATAACCTACGAGCAGTACTTC CATSGEITYEQYF
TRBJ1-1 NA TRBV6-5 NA TGTGCCAGCAGTTACTTTCGGAACACTGAAGCTTTCTTT CASSYFRNTEAFF
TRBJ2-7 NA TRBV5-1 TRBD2 TGCGCCAGCAGCTTGGGTAGCGGGGCCGCCTACGAGCAGTACTTC CASSLGSGAAYEQYF
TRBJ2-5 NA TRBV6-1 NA TGTGCCAGCAGCGCGGGCGGAGAGACCCAGTACTTC CASSAGGETQYF
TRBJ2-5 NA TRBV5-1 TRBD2 TGCGCCAGCAGCTTGGCCAGCGGGGGGCTTGGTGAGACCCAGTACTTC CASSLASGGLGETQYF
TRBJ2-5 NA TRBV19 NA TGTGCCAGTAGTAACGACGGTACCCAGTACTTC CASSNDGTQYF
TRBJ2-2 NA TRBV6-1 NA TGTGCCAGCAGCGACAGAGGACGGACCGGGGAGCTGTTTTTT CASSDRGRTGELFF
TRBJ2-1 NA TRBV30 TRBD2 TGTGCCTGGATGCTGAGCGGGGGGCGGGCCTACAATGAGCAGTTCTTC CAWMLSGGRAYNEQFF
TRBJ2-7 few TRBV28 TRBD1 TGTGCCAGCACCTCCCCGGGACAGGGAAATGTCTACGAGCAGTACTTC CASTSPGQGNVYEQYF
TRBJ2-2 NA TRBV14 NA TGTGCCAGCACCGCAGGGTTTGGCACCGGGGAGCTGTTTTTT CASTAGFGTGELFF
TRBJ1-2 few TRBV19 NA TGTGCCAGTAGGGAGGGTCGAATGAGTGGCTACACCTTC CASREGRMSGYTF
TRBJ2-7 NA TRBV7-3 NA TGTGCCAGCAGCCCTGCCGGGGGTAACTACGAGCAGTACTTC CASSPAGGNYEQYF
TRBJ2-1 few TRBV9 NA TGTGCCAGCAGCGTATCAGGGTCGAGTGAGCAGTTCTTC CASSVSGSSEQFF
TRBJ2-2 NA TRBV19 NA TGTGCCAGTAGGACTACCGCGAACACCGGGGAGCTGTTTTTT CASRTTANTGELFF
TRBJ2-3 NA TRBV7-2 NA TGTGCCAGCAGCACTTTAGATACGCAGTATTTT CASSTLDTQYF
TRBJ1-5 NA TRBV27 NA TGTGCCAGCAGCCGCTATAGCAATCAGCCCCAGCATTTT CASSRYSNQPQHF
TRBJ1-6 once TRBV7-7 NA TGTGCCAGCAGCCAGGACTATAATTCACCCCTCCACTTT CASSQDYNSPLHF
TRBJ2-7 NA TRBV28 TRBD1 TGTGCCAGCCTCAGCCGGGACAGCTTATCCTACGAGCAGTACTTC CASLSRDSLSYEQYF
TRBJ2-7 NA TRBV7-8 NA TGTGCCAGCAGCTTAGCAGGGACACCTCTAAACGAGCAGTACTTC CASSLAGTPLNEQYF
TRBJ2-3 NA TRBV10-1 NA TGCGCCAGCAGTGAAACAACGACGGGTTTCACAGATACGCAGTATTTT CASSETTTGFTDTQYF
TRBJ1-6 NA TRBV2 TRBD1 TGTGCCAGCTCGGGGACAGAGCTATCTGGCTCACCCCTCCACTTT CASSGTELSGSPLHF
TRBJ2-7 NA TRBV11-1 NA TGTGCCAGCAGCTTACCTCCCACGAGACTAGTGTGGTACGAGCAGTACTTC CASSLPPTRLVWYEQYF
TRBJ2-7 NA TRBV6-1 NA TGTGCCAGCAATACGAAGAGATCCTACGAGCAGTACTTC CASNTKRSYEQYF
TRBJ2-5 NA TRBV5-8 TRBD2 TGTGCCAGCAGCTTGCGGGGGGGTCAGGTTCACGAGACCCAGTACTTC CASSLRGGQVHETQYF
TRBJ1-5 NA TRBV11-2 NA TGTGCCAGCAGCTTAGATCAAATCAATCAGCCCCAGCATTTT CASSLDQINQPQHF
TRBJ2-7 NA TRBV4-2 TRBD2 TGTGCCAGCAGCCAAGATTTTGCTAGCGGGACTTTCGAGCAGTACTTC CASSQDFASGTFEQYF
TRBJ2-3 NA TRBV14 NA TGTGCCAGCAGCCACCCGACCTTCACAGATACGCAGTATTTT CASSHPTFTDTQYF
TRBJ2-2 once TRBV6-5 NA TGTGCCAGCAGTACGCAGGGGAACACCGGGGAGCTGTTTTTT CASSTQGNTGELFF
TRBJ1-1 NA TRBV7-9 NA TGTGCCAGCAGCCGCGCCAGGGATAGGACTGAAGCTTTCTTT CASSRARDRTEAFF
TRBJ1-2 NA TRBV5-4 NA TGTGCCAGCAGCTCCCGACTCGAGGGCTACACCTTC CASSSRLEGYTF
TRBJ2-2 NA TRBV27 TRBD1 TGTGCCAGCAGTACTACAGGGGATCGGACCGGGGAGCTGTTTTTT CASSTTGDRTGELFF
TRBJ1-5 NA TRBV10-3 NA TGTGCCAGCGGGACACTCGATCAGCCCCAGCATTTT CASGTLDQPQHF
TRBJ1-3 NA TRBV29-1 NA TGCAGCGTTGAAGATCACAGGGATTGGGGCTCTGGAAACACCATATATTTT CSVEDHRDWGSGNTIYF
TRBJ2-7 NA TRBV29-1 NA TGCAGCACACGGAGGAGCCGGGACAGCACGACGGGGGGGGAATACGAGCAGTACTTC CSTRRSRDSTTGGEYEQYF
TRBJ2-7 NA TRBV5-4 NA TGTGCCAGCAGCTTGGGAGTACGGCACGGAGAGGGCGAGCAGTACTTC CASSLGVRHGEGEQYF